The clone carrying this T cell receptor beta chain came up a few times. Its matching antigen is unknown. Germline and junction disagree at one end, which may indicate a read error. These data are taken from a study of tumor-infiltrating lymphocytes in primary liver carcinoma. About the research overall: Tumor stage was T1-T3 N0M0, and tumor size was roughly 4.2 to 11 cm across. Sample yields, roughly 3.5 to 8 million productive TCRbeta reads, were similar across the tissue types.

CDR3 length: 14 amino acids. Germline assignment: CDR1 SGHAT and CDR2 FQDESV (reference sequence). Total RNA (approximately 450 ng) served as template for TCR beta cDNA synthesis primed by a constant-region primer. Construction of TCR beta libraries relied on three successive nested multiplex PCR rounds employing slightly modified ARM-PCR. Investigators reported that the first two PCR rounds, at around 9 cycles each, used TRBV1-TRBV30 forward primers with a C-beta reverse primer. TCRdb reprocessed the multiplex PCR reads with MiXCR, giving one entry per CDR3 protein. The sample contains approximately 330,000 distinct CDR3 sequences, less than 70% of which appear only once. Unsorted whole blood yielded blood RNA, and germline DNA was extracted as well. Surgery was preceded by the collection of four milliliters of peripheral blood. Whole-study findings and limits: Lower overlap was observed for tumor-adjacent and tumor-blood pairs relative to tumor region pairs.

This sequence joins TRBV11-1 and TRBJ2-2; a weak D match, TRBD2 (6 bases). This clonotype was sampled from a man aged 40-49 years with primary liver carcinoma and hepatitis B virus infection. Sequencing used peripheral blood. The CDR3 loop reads CASRPSLDTGGLFF. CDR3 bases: TGTGCCAGCAGACCGAGCCTTGACACCGGGGGGCTGTTTTTT.